This T cell receptor (beta chain) came from a study of OX40 agonist ivuxolimab in advanced cancers. This clone has a single count. V lost 5 bases and J lost 12; bases outside the gene matches: 10. This CDR3 region has 13 residues. Germline lookup yields CDR1 SGHNT and CDR2 YENEEA. The table came from immunoSEQ multiplex PCR; TCRdb's copy has only in-frame clones and leaves some out. This table holds over 60,000 clones, about 89% found once. Sequencing was performed on CD4+ or CD8+ T cells sorted from blood, taken in a trial of the OX40 agonist ivuxolimab. The chain uses TRBV11-3 and TRBJ2-7; 10 nucleotides line up with TRBD1. The receptor comes from an adult with an advanced solid tumor such as melanoma, head and neck, liver or kidney cancer. CDR3 region: CASSPRDRGPGYF. In nucleotides, the CDR3 is TGTGCCAGCAGCCCCCGGGACAGGGGTCCAGGGTACTTC.